The rows below give T cell receptor beta chains drawn from one sample of a study of blood T cell repertoires in COVID-19. Using immunoSEQ multiplex PCR, the repertoire was profiled, and TCRdb retains in-frame clones only, with some absent. The table has 25,000 to 35,000 clones, about 84% seen once. Sequenced input: peripheral blood. The receptor set was obtained from a woman of 80 years or more with acute or convalescent COVID-19. CDR3s include the opening cysteine and the closing phenylalanine or tryptophan. The D gene is left open where the match is weak. Expanded clones are given a class, and other clones once, few, many or no size at all.

cdr3_nt: TGTGCCAGCAGTTCTCGACAGGGCTATCAGCCCCAGCATTTT
cdr3_aa: CASSSRQGYQPQHF
d_call: TRBD1
j_call: TRBJ1-5
clone_size: .
v_call: TRBV28

cdr3_nt: TGTGCCAGCAGGGTGGACAGAACTGGAAACACCATATATTTT
cdr3_aa: CASRVDRTGNTIYF
d_call: .
j_call: TRBJ1-3
clone_size: .
v_call: TRBV7-2

cdr3_nt: TGTGCCAGCAGACCCAACAGGGGGCCGGCTCAGCCCCAGCATTTT
cdr3_aa: CASRPNRGPAQPQHF
d_call: TRBD1
j_call: TRBJ1-5
clone_size: once
v_call: TRBV28

cdr3_nt: TGCGCCAGCAGTGAGTCCGACTTTGTAGATACGCAGTATTTT
cdr3_aa: CASSESDFVDTQYF
d_call: .
j_call: TRBJ2-3
clone_size: .
v_call: TRBV10-1

cdr3_nt: TGTGCCACCAGCAGAGGTGGGCTTACCCAGCCCCAGCATTTT
cdr3_aa: CATSRGGLTQPQHF
d_call: .
j_call: TRBJ1-5
clone_size: .
v_call: TRBV15

cdr3_nt: TGTGCCAGCAGTCGCCCCCATCAGCGCCCAGAGTACGAGCAGTACTTC
cdr3_aa: CASSRPHQRPEYEQYF
d_call: .
j_call: TRBJ2-7
clone_size: .
v_call: TRBV6-2/TRBV6-3

cdr3_nt: TGTGCCATCAGTGAGTCGGTCTTGACACTAGCGGGCTTTGCAGATACGCAGTATTTT
cdr3_aa: CAISESVLTLAGFADTQYF
d_call: TRBD2
j_call: TRBJ2-3
clone_size: .
v_call: TRBV10-3

cdr3_nt: TGCGCCACCAGAAGGGTAGCGGGAGAGATAGATACGCAGTATTTT
cdr3_aa: CATRRVAGEIDTQYF
d_call: TRBD2
j_call: TRBJ2-3
clone_size: .
v_call: TRBV5-1

cdr3_nt: TGTGCCAGCAGCCAGAGACGACAGGGGGGAACCGGGGAGCTGTTTTTT
cdr3_aa: CASSQRRQGGTGELFF
d_call: TRBD1
j_call: TRBJ2-2
clone_size: once
v_call: TRBV11-3

cdr3_nt: TGCGCCAGCAGCGAAATGCTAGGACCCCTCCACTTT
cdr3_aa: CASSEMLGPLHF
d_call: .
j_call: TRBJ1-6
clone_size: few
v_call: TRBV5-1

cdr3_nt: TGTGCCAGCAGCCTTGTGCCGAGTTGGGCGGGGGAGTACAATGAGCAGTTCTTC
cdr3_aa: CASSLVPSWAGEYNEQFF
d_call: TRBD2
j_call: TRBJ2-1
clone_size: few
v_call: TRBV16

cdr3_nt: TGTGCCAGCTCGGCGGACAGGCCGAGCTCCTATAATTCACCCCTCCACTTT
cdr3_aa: CASSADRPSSYNSPLHF
d_call: TRBD1
j_call: TRBJ1-6
clone_size: few
v_call: TRBV18

cdr3_nt: TGTGCCAGCAGTCTCATCCAGGGCACAGATACGCAGTATTTT
cdr3_aa: CASSLIQGTDTQYF
d_call: .
j_call: TRBJ2-3
clone_size: once
v_call: TRBV27

cdr3_nt: TGTGCCAGCTCACCCTACCTTCCCGGGGGACTAGCGGGAGTAGAGGAGACCCAGTACTTC
cdr3_aa: CASSPYLPGGLAGVEETQYF
d_call: TRBD2
j_call: TRBJ2-5
clone_size: .
v_call: TRBV18

cdr3_nt: TGTGCCAGCAGCGCCGGGACTAGCGGGGTCTCGGATACGCAGTATTTT
cdr3_aa: CASSAGTSGVSDTQYF
d_call: TRBD2
j_call: TRBJ2-3
clone_size: .
v_call: TRBV9

cdr3_nt: TGTGCCACCCAGCGGGGAATAGGGTCACCCCTCCACTTT
cdr3_aa: CATQRGIGSPLHF
d_call: .
j_call: TRBJ1-6
clone_size: .
v_call: TRBV5-5

cdr3_nt: TGTGCCAGCAGTTATGGGGGGAATCAGCCCCAGCATTTT
cdr3_aa: CASSYGGNQPQHF
d_call: .
j_call: TRBJ1-5
clone_size: .
v_call: TRBV6-2/TRBV6-3

cdr3_nt: TGTGCCAGCAGTCCAGGGTACTATGGCTACACCTTC
cdr3_aa: CASSPGYYGYTF
d_call: .
j_call: TRBJ1-2
clone_size: .
v_call: TRBV28

cdr3_nt: TGTGCCAGCAGCCAGAGGTGGGGACAGGGGCCCCTTTACAATGAGCAGTTCTTC
cdr3_aa: CASSQRWGQGPLYNEQFF
d_call: TRBD1
j_call: TRBJ2-1
clone_size: .
v_call: TRBV14

cdr3_nt: TGTGCCAGCAGGGCAGGACAGCGCCAAGAGACCCAGTACTTC
cdr3_aa: CASRAGQRQETQYF
d_call: .
j_call: TRBJ2-5
clone_size: .
v_call: TRBV2

cdr3_nt: TGTGCCACCAGTGCGGCGTCCAGGCGATTT
cdr3_aa: CATSAASRRF
d_call: .
j_call: TRBJ1-4
clone_size: .
v_call: TRBV24-1

cdr3_nt: TGCGCCAGCAGCCCCCTACTAGCGGGAGGGACAGATACGCAGTATTTT
cdr3_aa: CASSPLLAGGTDTQYF
d_call: TRBD2
j_call: TRBJ2-3
clone_size: once
v_call: TRBV4-1

cdr3_nt: TGTGCCAGCAGTTTCACAGGGCACTATGGCTACACCTTC
cdr3_aa: CASSFTGHYGYTF
d_call: .
j_call: TRBJ1-2
clone_size: .
v_call: TRBV27

cdr3_nt: TGTGCCAGCTCCCCCCCCGCTACAAGGGAGATCACTGAAGCTTTCTTT
cdr3_aa: CASSPPATREITEAFF
d_call: .
j_call: TRBJ1-1
clone_size: .
v_call: TRBV13

cdr3_nt: TGTGCCAGCAGCTTTACGAATCGGGCTAGCTCCACAGATACGCAGTATTTT
cdr3_aa: CASSFTNRASSTDTQYF
d_call: .
j_call: TRBJ2-3
clone_size: .
v_call: TRBV7-2

cdr3_nt: TGTGCCACCTTGGCGGGAGCTAACGGGGAGACCCAGTACTTC
cdr3_aa: CATLAGANGETQYF
d_call: TRBD2
j_call: TRBJ2-5
clone_size: once
v_call: TRBV5-4

cdr3_nt: TGTGCCAGCGAGAGCAGGGGGAAGAGTACGCAGTATTTT
cdr3_aa: CASESRGKSTQYF
d_call: TRBD1
j_call: TRBJ2-3
clone_size: .
v_call: TRBV2

cdr3_nt: TGTGCCAGCAGCTTGCCGGGAGGAAACACAGATACGCAGTATTTT
cdr3_aa: CASSLPGGNTDTQYF
d_call: TRBD2
j_call: TRBJ2-3
clone_size: once
v_call: TRBV5-6

cdr3_nt: TGCGCCAGCAGCCCCGGGGATCTCTCTCCGGGGGACACCATATATTTT
cdr3_aa: CASSPGDLSPGDTIYF
d_call: .
j_call: TRBJ1-3
clone_size: .
v_call: TRBV5-1

cdr3_nt: TGTGCCAGCAGCTTAGATCGGACTAGCGGCACAGATACGCAGTATTTT
cdr3_aa: CASSLDRTSGTDTQYF
d_call: TRBD2
j_call: TRBJ2-3
clone_size: once
v_call: TRBV7-9

cdr3_nt: TGTGCCAGCAGAGGGGGTAATTCACCCCTCCACTTT
cdr3_aa: CASRGGNSPLHF
d_call: .
j_call: TRBJ1-6
clone_size: .
v_call: TRBV4-2

cdr3_nt: TGTGCCAGCAGCTTGGGGCCCTTGGCGGAAAAACTGTTTTTT
cdr3_aa: CASSLGPLAEKLFF
d_call: .
j_call: TRBJ1-4
clone_size: .
v_call: TRBV7-2

cdr3_nt: TGTGCCAGCAGCCTCGCGAACTATGGCTACACCTTC
cdr3_aa: CASSLANYGYTF
d_call: .
j_call: TRBJ1-2
clone_size: .
v_call: TRBV6-4

cdr3_nt: TGTGCCAGCAGCTTATCCGGGACAGGGGGCTACGAGCAGTACTTC
cdr3_aa: CASSLSGTGGYEQYF
d_call: TRBD1
j_call: TRBJ2-7
clone_size: .
v_call: TRBV7-3

cdr3_nt: TGTGCCAGCAGCTTGGCCTTGGATACGCAGTATTTT
cdr3_aa: CASSLALDTQYF
d_call: .
j_call: TRBJ2-3
clone_size: .
v_call: TRBV5-4

cdr3_nt: TGTGCCAGCAGCGAGCCGGGACAGGGGAATGAAAAACTGTTTTTT
cdr3_aa: CASSEPGQGNEKLFF
d_call: TRBD1
j_call: TRBJ1-4
clone_size: once
v_call: TRBV28

cdr3_nt: TGTGCCAGCAGCGCCGGGACAGGCTACGAGCAGTACTTC
cdr3_aa: CASSAGTGYEQYF
d_call: TRBD1
j_call: TRBJ2-7
clone_size: .
v_call: TRBV7-9

cdr3_nt: TGTGCCAGCAGCTACCGGGACAGGGGGCATACGCAGTATTTT
cdr3_aa: CASSYRDRGHTQYF
d_call: .
j_call: TRBJ2-3
clone_size: .
v_call: TRBV21-1

cdr3_nt: TGTGCCAGCAGCCAAGTGAGGAGTACGGGCAATGAGCAGTTCTTC
cdr3_aa: CASSQVRSTGNEQFF
d_call: .
j_call: TRBJ2-1
clone_size: once
v_call: TRBV3-1/TRBV3-2

cdr3_nt: TGTGCCAGCAGTTTACTCAGGGAGACCCAGTACTTC
cdr3_aa: CASSLLRETQYF
d_call: .
j_call: TRBJ2-5
clone_size: .
v_call: TRBV6-2/TRBV6-3

cdr3_nt: TGTGCCTGGAGTCAGGGATGGACTGAAGCTTTCTTT
cdr3_aa: CAWSQGWTEAFF
d_call: .
j_call: TRBJ1-1
clone_size: .
v_call: TRBV30

cdr3_nt: TGTGCCAGTACCCGGGACAGGATAAACTATGGCTACACCTTC
cdr3_aa: CASTRDRINYGYTF
d_call: TRBD1
j_call: TRBJ1-2
clone_size: .
v_call: TRBV19

cdr3_nt: TGTGCCAGCAGTGCCGTATATAGCAATCAGCCCCAGCATTTT
cdr3_aa: CASSAVYSNQPQHF
d_call: .
j_call: TRBJ1-5
clone_size: .
v_call: TRBV2

cdr3_nt: TGTGCCAGCAGCGCCGGGACAGGGGCCTACGAGCAGTACTTC
cdr3_aa: CASSAGTGAYEQYF
d_call: TRBD1
j_call: TRBJ2-7
clone_size: .
v_call: TRBV7-9

cdr3_nt: TGCGCCAGCAGCTTGGCCCCTAGCGCCCTCCTCTACGAGCAGTACTTC
cdr3_aa: CASSLAPSALLYEQYF
d_call: .
j_call: TRBJ2-7
clone_size: .
v_call: TRBV5-1

cdr3_nt: TGTGCCTGGAGTGTAGAGGATACGCAGTATTTT
cdr3_aa: CAWSVEDTQYF
d_call: .
j_call: TRBJ2-3
clone_size: .
v_call: TRBV30